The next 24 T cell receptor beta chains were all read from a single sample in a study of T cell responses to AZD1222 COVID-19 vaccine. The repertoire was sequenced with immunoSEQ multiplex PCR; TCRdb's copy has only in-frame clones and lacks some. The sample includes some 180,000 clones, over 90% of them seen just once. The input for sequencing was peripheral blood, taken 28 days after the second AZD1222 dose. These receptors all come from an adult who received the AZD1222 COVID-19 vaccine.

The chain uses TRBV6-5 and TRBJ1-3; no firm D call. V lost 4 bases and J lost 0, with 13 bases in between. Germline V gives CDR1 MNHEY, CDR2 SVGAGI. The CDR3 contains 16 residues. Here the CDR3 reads CASSSRTVISGNTIYF. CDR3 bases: TGTGCCAGCAGTTCCCGGACGGTGATCTCTGGAAACACCATATATTTT.

This CDR3 reads CACTSPDTQYF. The CDR3 DNA reads TGTGCCTGCACTAGCCCAGATACGCAGTATTTT. The chain recombines TRBV30 with TRBJ2-3, with D tentatively TRBD2 (6 bases). V lost 6 bases and J lost 4, with 8 bases in between. This CDR3 contains 11 residues. Germline-derived CDR1 and CDR2 are GTSNPN and SVGIG (reference sequence). The full variable domain, with the rest looked up from reference TRBV30 and TRBJ2-3, is SQTIHQWPATLVQPVGSPLSLECTVEGTSNPNLYWYRQAAGRGLQLLFYSVGIGQISSEVPQNLSASRPQDRQFILSSKKLLLSDSGFYLCACTSPDTQYFGPGTRLTVL.

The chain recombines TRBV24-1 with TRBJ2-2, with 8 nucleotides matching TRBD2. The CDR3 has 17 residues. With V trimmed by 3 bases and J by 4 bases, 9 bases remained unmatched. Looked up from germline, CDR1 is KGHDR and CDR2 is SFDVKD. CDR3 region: CATSDQPGLGRTGELFF. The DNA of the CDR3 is TGTGCCACCAGTGATCAACCGGGACTAGGGCGCACCGGGGAGCTGTTTTTT.

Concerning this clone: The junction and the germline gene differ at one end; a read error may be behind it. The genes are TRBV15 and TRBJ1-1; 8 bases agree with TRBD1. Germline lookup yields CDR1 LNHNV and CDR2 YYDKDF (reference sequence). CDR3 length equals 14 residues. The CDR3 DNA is TGTGCCACCAGCGGAGACACGACAGGGGCTGAAGCTTTCTTT. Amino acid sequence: CATSGDTTGAEAFF.

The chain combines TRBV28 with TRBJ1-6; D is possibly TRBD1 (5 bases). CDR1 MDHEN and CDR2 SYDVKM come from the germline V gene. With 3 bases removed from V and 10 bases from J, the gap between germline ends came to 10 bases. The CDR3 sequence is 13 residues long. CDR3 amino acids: CASSLGRDSPLHF. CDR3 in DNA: TGTGCCAGCAGTTTGGGGCGGGACTCACCCCTCCACTTT.

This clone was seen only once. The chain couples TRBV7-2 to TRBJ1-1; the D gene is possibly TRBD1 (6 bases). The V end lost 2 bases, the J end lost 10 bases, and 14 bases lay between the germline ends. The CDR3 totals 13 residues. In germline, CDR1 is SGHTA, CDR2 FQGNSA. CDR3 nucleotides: TGTGCCAGCAGCTTATATAGGCAGGGGCCAGCTTTCTTT. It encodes CASSLYRQGPAFF.

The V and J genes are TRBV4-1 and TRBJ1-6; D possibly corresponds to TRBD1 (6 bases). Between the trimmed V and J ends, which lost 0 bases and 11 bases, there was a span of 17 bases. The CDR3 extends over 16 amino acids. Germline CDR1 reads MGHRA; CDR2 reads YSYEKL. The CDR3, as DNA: TGCGCCAGCAGCCAAGAAATAGGGGGGAGTCTCCCACCCCTCCACTTT. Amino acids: CASSQEIGGSLPPLHF.

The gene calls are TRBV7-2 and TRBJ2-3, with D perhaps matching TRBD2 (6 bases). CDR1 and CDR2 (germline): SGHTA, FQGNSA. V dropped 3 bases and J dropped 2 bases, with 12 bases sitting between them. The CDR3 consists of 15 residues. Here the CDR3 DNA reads TGTGCCAGCAGCTTTGCGGACTATTTCACAGATACGCAGTATTTT. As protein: CASSFADYFTDTQYF.

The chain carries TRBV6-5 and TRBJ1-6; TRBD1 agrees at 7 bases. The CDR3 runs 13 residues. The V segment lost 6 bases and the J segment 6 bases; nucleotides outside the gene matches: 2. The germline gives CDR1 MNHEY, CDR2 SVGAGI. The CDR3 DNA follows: TGTGCCAGCAGCGGGACAGTTAATTCACCCCTCCACTTT. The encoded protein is CASSGTVNSPLHF.

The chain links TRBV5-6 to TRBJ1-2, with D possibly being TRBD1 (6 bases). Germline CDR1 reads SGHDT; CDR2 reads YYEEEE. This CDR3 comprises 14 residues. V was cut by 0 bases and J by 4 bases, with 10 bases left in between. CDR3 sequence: CASSLAGASYGYTF. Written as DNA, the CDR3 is TGTGCCAGCAGCTTGGCGGGGGCGAGCTATGGCTACACCTTC.

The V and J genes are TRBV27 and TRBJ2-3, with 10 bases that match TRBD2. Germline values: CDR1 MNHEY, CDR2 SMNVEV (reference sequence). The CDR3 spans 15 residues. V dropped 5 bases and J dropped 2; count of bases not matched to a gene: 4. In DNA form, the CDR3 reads TGTGCCAGCAGTAAACTAGCGGGATACACAGATACGCAGTATTTT. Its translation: CASSKLAGYTDTQYF.

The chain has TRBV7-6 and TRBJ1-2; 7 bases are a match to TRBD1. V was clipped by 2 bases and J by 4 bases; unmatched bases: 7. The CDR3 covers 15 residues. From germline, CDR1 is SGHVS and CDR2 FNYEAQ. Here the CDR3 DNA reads TGTGCCAGCAGCTTATCGAGAGGGGGCGGCTATGGCTACACCTTC. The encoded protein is CASSLSRGGGYGYTF.

In DNA form, the CDR3 reads TGTGCCAGCAGGCGGGGGGAGGTCGGGGAGCTGTTTTTT. Translating it yields CASRRGEVGELFF. J is TRBJ2-2 and V is TRBV2; 8 bases agree with TRBD2. Germline V CDR1 and CDR2: SNHLY, FYNNEI. Trimming took 6 bases from V and 7 from J; bases not matched to a gene: 4. The CDR3 spans 13 residues.

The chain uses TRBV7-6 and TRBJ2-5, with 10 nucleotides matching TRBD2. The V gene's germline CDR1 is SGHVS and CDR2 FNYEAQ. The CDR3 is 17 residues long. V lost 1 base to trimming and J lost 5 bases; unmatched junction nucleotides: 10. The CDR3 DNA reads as TGTGCCAGCAGCTTAGAGGCTAGCGGGAGTTTAATGGAGACCCAGTACTTC. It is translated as CASSLEASGSLMETQYF.

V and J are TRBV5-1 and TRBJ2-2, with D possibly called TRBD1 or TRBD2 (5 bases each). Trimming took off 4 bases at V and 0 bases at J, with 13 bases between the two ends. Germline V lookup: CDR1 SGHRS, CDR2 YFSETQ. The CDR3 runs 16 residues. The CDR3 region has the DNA TGCGCCAGCAGCCCGCCGGGGACCGCGAACACCGGGGAGCTGTTTTTT. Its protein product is CASSPPGTANTGELFF.

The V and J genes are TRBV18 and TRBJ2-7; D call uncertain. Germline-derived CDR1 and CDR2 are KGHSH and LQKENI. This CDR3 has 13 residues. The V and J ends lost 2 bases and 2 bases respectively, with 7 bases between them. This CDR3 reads CASSPALTYEQYF. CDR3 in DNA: TGTGCCAGCTCACCAGCCTTGACCTACGAGCAGTACTTC.

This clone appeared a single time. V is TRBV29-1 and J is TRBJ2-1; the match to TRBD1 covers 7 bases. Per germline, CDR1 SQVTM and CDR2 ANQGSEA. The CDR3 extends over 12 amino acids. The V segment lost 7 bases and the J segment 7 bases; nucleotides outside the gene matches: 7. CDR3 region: CSAVRGLNEQFF. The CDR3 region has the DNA TGCAGCGCCGTGAGGGGGCTGAATGAGCAGTTCTTC.

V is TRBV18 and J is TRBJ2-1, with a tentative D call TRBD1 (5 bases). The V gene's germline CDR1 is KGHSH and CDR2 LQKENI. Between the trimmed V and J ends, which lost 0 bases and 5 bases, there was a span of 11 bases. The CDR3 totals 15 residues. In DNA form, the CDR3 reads TGTGCCAGCTCACCACCGAGACAGTTGAACAATGAGCAGTTCTTC. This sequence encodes CASSPPRQLNNEQFF. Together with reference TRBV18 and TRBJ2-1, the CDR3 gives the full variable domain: NAGVMQNPRHLVRRRGQEARLRCSPMKGHSHVYWYRQLPEEGLKFMVYLQKENIIDESGMPKERFSAEFPKEGPSILRIQQVVRGDSAAYFCASSPPRQLNNEQFFGPGTRLTVL.

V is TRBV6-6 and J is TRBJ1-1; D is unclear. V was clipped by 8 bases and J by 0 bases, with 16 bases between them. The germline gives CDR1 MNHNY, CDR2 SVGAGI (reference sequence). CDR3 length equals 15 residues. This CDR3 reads CASGPRATMNTEAFF. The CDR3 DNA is TGTGCCAGCGGACCTCGGGCTACTATGAACACTGAAGCTTTCTTT.

In DNA, the CDR3 is TGTGCCACCAGTGACCCCGGACAGGGAGCAGATACGCAGTATTTT. It translates to CATSDPGQGADTQYF. This chain joins TRBV24-1 and TRBJ2-3; 8 bases line up with TRBD1. The V and J ends lost 4 bases and 4 bases, in that order; junction bases with no gene match: 6. The V gene's germline CDR1 is KGHDR and CDR2 SFDVKD. The length of the CDR3 is 15 residues.

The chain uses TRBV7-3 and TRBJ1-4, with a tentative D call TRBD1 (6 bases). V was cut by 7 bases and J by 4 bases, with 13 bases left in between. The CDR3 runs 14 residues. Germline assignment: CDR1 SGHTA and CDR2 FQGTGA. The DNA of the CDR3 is TGTGCCAGCAACCAGGACAGCTATAATGAAAAACTGTTTTTT. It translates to CASNQDSYNEKLFF.

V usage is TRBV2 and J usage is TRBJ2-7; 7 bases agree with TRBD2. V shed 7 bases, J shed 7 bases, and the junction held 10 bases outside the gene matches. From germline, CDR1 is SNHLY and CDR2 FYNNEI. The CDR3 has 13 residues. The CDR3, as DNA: TGTGCCAGCATACGGGGGGTACTCGGAGAGCAGTACTTC. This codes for CASIRGVLGEQYF.

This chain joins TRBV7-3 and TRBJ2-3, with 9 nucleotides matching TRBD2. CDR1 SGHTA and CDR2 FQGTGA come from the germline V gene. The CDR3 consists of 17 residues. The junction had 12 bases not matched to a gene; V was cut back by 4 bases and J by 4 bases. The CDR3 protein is CASSSGPRGGAADTQYF. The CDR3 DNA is TGTGCCAGCAGCTCCGGTCCGCGGGGGGGCGCAGCAGATACGCAGTATTTT.

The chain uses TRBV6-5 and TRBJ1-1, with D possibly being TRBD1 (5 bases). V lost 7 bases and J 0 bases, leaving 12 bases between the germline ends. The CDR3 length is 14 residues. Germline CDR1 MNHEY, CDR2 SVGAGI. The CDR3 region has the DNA TGTGCCAGCACCCCGACAGCAATGAACACTGAAGCTTTCTTT. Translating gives CASTPTAMNTEAFF.